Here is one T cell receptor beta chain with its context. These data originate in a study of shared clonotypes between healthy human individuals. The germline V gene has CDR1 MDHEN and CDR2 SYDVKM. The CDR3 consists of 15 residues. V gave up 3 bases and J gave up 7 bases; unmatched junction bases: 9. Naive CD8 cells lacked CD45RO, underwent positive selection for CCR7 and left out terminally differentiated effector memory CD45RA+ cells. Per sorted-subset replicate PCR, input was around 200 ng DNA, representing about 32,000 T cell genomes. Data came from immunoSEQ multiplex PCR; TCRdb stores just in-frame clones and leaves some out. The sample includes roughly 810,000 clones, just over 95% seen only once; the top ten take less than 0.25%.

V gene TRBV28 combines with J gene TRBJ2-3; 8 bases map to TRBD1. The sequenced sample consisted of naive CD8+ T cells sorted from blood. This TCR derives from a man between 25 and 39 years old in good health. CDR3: CASSLGDRSVHTQYF. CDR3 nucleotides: TGTGCCAGCAGTTTGGGGGACAGGAGCGTCCATACGCAGTATTTT.